Below are 27 T cell receptor beta chains sequenced from a single sample in a study of blood T cell repertoires in COVID-19. Using immunoSEQ multiplex PCR, the repertoire was profiled, and TCRdb retains in-frame clones only, with some absent. The profile shows roughly 120,000 clones, about 85% of them singletons. The sequencing input was peripheral blood. These receptors were obtained from a man older than 75 with acute or convalescent COVID-19.

This chain uses TRBV18 with TRBJ1-5; D remains unclear. CDR1 is KGHSH and CDR2 is LQKENI in the germline V gene. Trimming cost V 8 bases and J 3 bases, with 14 bases left between them. This CDR3 is 14 amino acids long. CDR3 nucleotide sequence: TGTGCCAGCGCAGAGGGAATCAACAATCAGCCCCAGCATTTT. Residues: CASAEGINNQPQHF.

The genes are TRBV19 and TRBJ2-7; possibly TRBD1 for D (6 bases). The CDR3 has 16 residues. Between the trimmed V and J ends, which lost 3 bases and 4 bases, there was a span of 19 bases. Germline lookup yields CDR1 LNHDA and CDR2 SQIVND (reference sequence). The CDR3 DNA reads as TGTGCCAGTAGTATGAGGGCGACAGGAGGTTCATACGAGCAGTACTTC. Translation gives CASSMRATGGSYEQYF.

The chain employs TRBV5-4 and TRBJ1-6; 8 bases agree with TRBD1. This CDR3 is built from 15 residues. Germline V gene data show CDR1 as SGHNT and CDR2 as YYREEE (reference sequence). Trimming cost V 3 bases and J 7 bases; bases outside gene matches: 6. The DNA for the CDR3 is TGTGCCAGCAGCTGGGAGCAGGGGGCCAATTCACCCCTCCACTTT. It yields the protein CASSWEQGANSPLHF.

The chain is built from TRBV19 and TRBJ1-2, with 7 bases identical to TRBD1. CDR1 and CDR2 from the germline V gene are LNHDA and SQIVND (reference sequence). Unmatched junction bases numbered 3, after V lost 5 bases and J lost 3 bases. This CDR3 is built from 13 residues. CDR3 bases: TGTGCCAGTAGTGCCCAGGGGGACTATGGCTACACCTTC. This codes for CASSAQGDYGYTF.

This clone has just a few counts. The J gene is TRBJ2-2, the V gene TRBV7-2; perhaps TRBD2 as D (6 bases). CDR1 is SGHTA, CDR2 FQGNSA, per germline. The CDR3 totals 15 residues. Between the trimmed V and J ends, which lost 1 base and 3 bases, there was a span of 9 bases. The CDR3 spells CASSLGGVYTGELFF. The CDR3 DNA reads as TGTGCCAGCAGCTTAGGCGGGGTATACACCGGGGAGCTGTTTTTT.

The rearrangement links TRBV5-1 to TRBJ1-4, with TRBD1 matching 10 bases. The CDR3 covers 15 residues. V was pared by 4 bases and J by 5 bases, with 5 bases of the junction left unmatched. Germline CDR1 and CDR2: SGHRS and YFSETQ. The CDR3 sequence is CASSLRTGGNEKLFF. DNA of the CDR3: TGCGCCAGCAGCCTACGGACAGGGGGGAATGAAAAACTGTTTTTT.

The chain uses TRBV9 and TRBJ2-2; TRBD1 aligns across 7 bases. Germline trimming cut 0 bases from V and 4 bases from J; bases unmatched to any gene: 9. CDR1 is SGDLS and CDR2 is YYNGEE in the germline V gene. The CDR3 has 17 amino acids. The CDR3 DNA reads TGTGCCAGCAGCGTAGAAACAGGGGCCAGGGGCACCGGGGAGCTGTTTTTT. This sequence encodes CASSVETGARGTGELFF.

This chain uses TRBV7-3 with TRBJ1-5, with 7 bases matching TRBD1. Trimming took 2 bases from V and 2 from J; bases not matched to a gene: 3. The CDR3 spans 15 residues. CDR1 is SGHTA, CDR2 FQGTGA, per germline. The CDR3 loop is CASSLPGTGNQPQHF. The CDR3 bases are TGTGCCAGCAGCTTACCCGGGACAGGCAATCAGCCCCAGCATTTT.

This clone was observed once. The chain uses TRBV4-1 and TRBJ2-7; 10 bases map to TRBD2. The germline V gene has CDR1 MGHRA and CDR2 YSYEKL. CDR3 length: 16 residues. With V trimmed by 3 bases and J by 4 bases, 9 bases remained unmatched. CDR3 coding DNA: TGCGCCAGCAGCCAGGCCAGCGGGGGGGCCTTATACGAGCAGTACTTC. This encodes CASSQASGGALYEQYF.

The V call is TRBV5-8, the J call TRBJ1-4, with 7 bases aligning to TRBD1. Germline CDR1 SGHTS, CDR2 YDEGEE. The CDR3 contains 14 residues. The trim removed 6 bases at V and 6 bases at J, leaving 8 bases unmatched. The CDR3 nucleotides are TGTGCCAGCACCTACCGGACAGGAGATGAAAAACTGTTTTTT. It translates to CASTYRTGDEKLFF.

This clone is a singleton in its sample. The gene calls are TRBV6-5 and TRBJ1-2; D perhaps matches TRBD1 (6 bases). V lost 6 bases to trimming and J lost 9 bases, with 14 bases between them. Per the germline V gene, CDR1 is MNHEY and CDR2 is SVGAGI. The CDR3 is 12 amino acids. The chain's CDR3 is CASRGHGGSYTF. As DNA, the CDR3 is TGTGCCAGCAGGGGACACGGGGGGAGCTACACCTTC.

The chain joins TRBV6-5 to TRBJ1-1; D gene ambiguous. CDR1 and CDR2 from the germline V gene are MNHEY and SVGAGI. The CDR3 is 14 residues long. V shed 3 bases and J shed 5 bases, with 13 bases lying between them. The CDR3 region is CASSYLASGTEAFF. CDR3 nucleotide sequence: TGTGCCAGCAGTTATTTGGCTTCGGGGACTGAAGCTTTCTTT.

The V call is TRBV24-1, the J call TRBJ2-3, with D possibly TRBD1 on 7 matching bases. Trimming pared 5 bases from V and 2 bases from J, leaving 16 bases between. This CDR3 has 16 residues. CDR1 is KGHDR and CDR2 is SFDVKD in the germline V gene. Here the CDR3 reads CATSGGRGVVTDTQYF. The CDR3 DNA follows: TGTGCCACCAGTGGAGGCAGGGGGGTCGTCACAGATACGCAGTATTTT.

The V gene is TRBV18, the J gene TRBJ1-1; D call uncertain. The length of the CDR3 is 15 residues. Germline values: CDR1 KGHSH, CDR2 LQKENI. Trimming removed 0 bases at V and 10 bases at J, with 18 bases between. This CDR3 reads CASSPPTGGSTVAFF. The CDR3 DNA is TGTGCCAGCTCACCACCGACGGGAGGGTCGACGGTAGCTTTCTTT.

V gene TRBV28 combines with J gene TRBJ1-5; a possible D gene is TRBD1 (6 bases). From germline, CDR1 is MDHEN and CDR2 SYDVKM. The V end was cut by 0 bases, the J end by 4 bases, with 10 bases between. CDR3 length: 15 amino acids. CDR3 region: CASSLWAQGNQPQHF. Here the CDR3 DNA reads TGTGCCAGCAGTTTATGGGCACAGGGAAATCAGCCCCAGCATTTT. The variable domain in full, completed from reference TRBV28 and TRBJ1-5, reads DVKVTQSSRYLVKRTGEKVFLECVQDMDHENMFWYRQDPGLGLRLIYFSYDVKMKEKGDIPEGYSVSREKKERFSLILESASTNQTSMYLCASSLWAQGNQPQHFGDGTRLSIL.

This clone showed up just once. This chain uses TRBV19 with TRBJ2-7, with D perhaps matching TRBD1 (5 bases). Deletions cut 1 base from V and 2 bases from J, with 9 bases between. Germline-derived CDR1 and CDR2 are LNHDA and SQIVND (reference sequence). The CDR3 consists of 14 residues. The CDR3 region is CASSIAQGPYEQYF. DNA for the CDR3: TGTGCCAGTAGTATAGCCCAGGGTCCCTACGAGCAGTACTTC. Full variable domain (outside the CDR3, taken from reference TRBV19 and TRBJ2-7): DGGITQSPKYLFRKEGQNVTLSCEQNLNHDAMYWYRQDPGQGLRLIYYSQIVNDFQKGDIAEGYSVSREKKESFPLTVTSAQKNPTAFYLCASSIAQGPYEQYFGPGTRLTVT.

The chain recombines TRBV27 with TRBJ2-5, with 7 bases lining up with TRBD2. The CDR3 is made up of 16 amino acids. J gave up 3 bases and V 6 bases, and 13 bases lay outside the gene matches. In germline, CDR1 is MNHEY, CDR2 SMNVEV (reference sequence). The CDR3 protein is CASRPTMGLAEETQYF. In DNA, the CDR3 is TGTGCCAGCAGACCGACGATGGGGCTAGCGGAAGAGACCCAGTACTTC.

V is TRBV11-2 and J is TRBJ2-7; 10 nucleotides match TRBD2. CDR1 and CDR2 (germline): SGHAT, FQNNGV. With 5 bases clipped from V and 7 bases from J, the junction kept 11 bases outside the gene matches. The CDR3 consists of 15 residues. The CDR3 protein is CASSPGLAEGREQYF. The CDR3 bases are TGTGCCAGCAGCCCAGGACTAGCGGAGGGTAGGGAGCAGTACTTC. The whole variable domain, remainder taken from reference TRBV11-2 and TRBJ2-7, is EAGVAQSPRYKIIEKRQSVAFWCNPISGHATLYWYQQILGQGPKLLIQFQNNGVVDDSQLPKDRFSAERLKGVDSTLKIQPAKLEDSAVYLCASSPGLAEGREQYFGPGTRLTVT.

The genes are TRBV5-1 and TRBJ2-1; 7 bases align to TRBD2. With V trimmed by 0 bases and J by 6 bases, 6 bases remained unmatched. Germline V gives CDR1 SGHRS, CDR2 YFSETQ. The CDR3 contains 15 residues. The CDR3 loop reads CASSLGGAGLNEQFF. The CDR3 region has the DNA TGCGCCAGCAGCTTGGGCGGAGCGGGGCTCAATGAGCAGTTCTTC.

In its sample, this clone was seen once. This chain uses TRBV11-2 with TRBJ2-5, with 7 nucleotides matching TRBD1. Germline V gene lookup returns CDR1 SGHAT and CDR2 FQNNGV. The CDR3 length is 16 residues. The V gene end was trimmed by 1 base and the J gene end by 2 bases; junction bases not matched to a gene: 7. The CDR3 DNA is TGTGCCAGCAGCTTAGCAGCTTGGGGACAGCAAGAGACCCAGTACTTC. It is translated as CASSLAAWGQQETQYF.

CDR3 protein: CASSLRDISYNEQFF. CDR3 sequence (DNA): TGTGCCAGCAGCTTGAGGGACATTTCCTACAATGAGCAGTTCTTC. This rearrangement joins TRBV5-6 to TRBJ2-1; D may be TRBD1 (6 bases). The CDR3 is made up of 15 amino acids. Germline CDR1 is SGHDT and CDR2 is YYEEEE. Trimming took off 1 base at V and 1 base at J, with 9 bases between the two ends. The full variable domain, completed using reference TRBV5-6 and TRBJ2-1, is DAGVTQSPTHLIKTRGQQVTLRCSPKSGHDTVSWYQQALGQGPQFIFQYYEEEERQRGNFPDRFSGHQFPNYSSELNVNALLLGDSALYLCASSLRDISYNEQFFGPGTRLTVL.

The genes are TRBV11-1 and TRBJ2-3, with a possible D match to TRBD1 (7 bases). V gave up 0 bases and J gave up 8 bases, with 18 bases separating them. Germline values: CDR1 SGHAT, CDR2 FQDESV (reference sequence). The CDR3 is made up of 16 amino acids. CDR3 sequence: CASSLAGQKGGATQYF. In nucleotides, the CDR3 is TGTGCCAGCAGCTTAGCGGGACAGAAGGGGGGAGCTACGCAGTATTTT.

The chain carries TRBV30 and TRBJ2-7; D is unresolved. The CDR3 totals 13 residues. V was pared by 2 bases and J by 3 bases, with 11 bases between. The germline CDR1 and CDR2 sequences are GTSNPN and SVGIG (reference sequence). CDR3: CAWSTRPHYEQYF. The CDR3 nucleotides read TGTGCCTGGAGTACCAGGCCCCACTACGAGCAGTACTTC.

This chain uses TRBV5-1 with TRBJ1-1; TRBD1 matches at 9 bases. The CDR3 length is 14 residues. The germline V gene has CDR1 SGHRS and CDR2 YFSETQ. Trimming at V came to 2 bases and at J to 6 bases, leaving 5 bases not matched to a gene. The CDR3 DNA reads as TGCGCCAGCAGCTTCAATACAGGGGGCGCTGAAGCTTTCTTT. Its protein is CASSFNTGGAEAFF.

This clone showed up just a few times. V and J are TRBV6-2 or TRBV6-3 and TRBJ1-5, with no clear D. The germline gives CDR1 MNHEY, CDR2 SVGEGT. Deletions cut 0 bases from V and 4 bases from J, with 10 bases between. The CDR3 runs 15 residues. CDR3 amino acids: CASSYSAGLNQPQHF. The CDR3 nucleotides are TGTGCCAGCAGTTACTCGGCAGGACTTAATCAGCCCCAGCATTTT.

This clone occurred a few times. The chain is built from TRBV5-1 and TRBJ2-1; 8 bases match TRBD2. CDR3 length: 16 amino acids. V shed 2 bases, J shed 7 bases, and the junction held 11 bases outside the gene matches. Germline CDR1 reads SGHRS; CDR2 reads YFSETQ. CDR3 protein: CASSFSSRGGSNEQFF. The DNA for the CDR3 is TGCGCCAGCAGCTTCAGCTCCCGGGGGGGGAGTAATGAGCAGTTCTTC.

The V and J genes are TRBV10-3 and TRBJ1-3; 7 bases are shared with TRBD1. V lost 7 bases to trimming and J lost 0 bases; unmatched junction nucleotides: 6. Germline V gene data show CDR1 as ENHRY and CDR2 as SYGVKD. The CDR3 covers 15 residues. Written as DNA, the CDR3 is TGTGCCATCATCCCCGGGACAGCCTCTGGAAACACCATATATTTT. This encodes CAIIPGTASGNTIYF.